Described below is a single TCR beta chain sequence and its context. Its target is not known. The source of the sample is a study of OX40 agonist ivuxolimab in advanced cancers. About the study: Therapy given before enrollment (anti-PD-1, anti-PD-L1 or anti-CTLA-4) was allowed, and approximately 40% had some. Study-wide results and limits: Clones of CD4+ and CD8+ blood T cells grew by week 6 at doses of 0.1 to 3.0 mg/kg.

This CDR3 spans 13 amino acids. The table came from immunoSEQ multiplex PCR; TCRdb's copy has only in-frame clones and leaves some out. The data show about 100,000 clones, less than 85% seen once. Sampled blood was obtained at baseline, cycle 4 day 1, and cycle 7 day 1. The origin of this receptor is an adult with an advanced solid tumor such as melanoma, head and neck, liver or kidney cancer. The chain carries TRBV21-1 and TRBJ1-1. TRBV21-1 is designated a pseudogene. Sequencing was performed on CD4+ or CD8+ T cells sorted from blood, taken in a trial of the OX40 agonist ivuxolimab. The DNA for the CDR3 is TGTGCCAGCAGCCACCCGGGAGGGACTGAAGCTTTCTTT. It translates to CASSHPGGTEAFF.